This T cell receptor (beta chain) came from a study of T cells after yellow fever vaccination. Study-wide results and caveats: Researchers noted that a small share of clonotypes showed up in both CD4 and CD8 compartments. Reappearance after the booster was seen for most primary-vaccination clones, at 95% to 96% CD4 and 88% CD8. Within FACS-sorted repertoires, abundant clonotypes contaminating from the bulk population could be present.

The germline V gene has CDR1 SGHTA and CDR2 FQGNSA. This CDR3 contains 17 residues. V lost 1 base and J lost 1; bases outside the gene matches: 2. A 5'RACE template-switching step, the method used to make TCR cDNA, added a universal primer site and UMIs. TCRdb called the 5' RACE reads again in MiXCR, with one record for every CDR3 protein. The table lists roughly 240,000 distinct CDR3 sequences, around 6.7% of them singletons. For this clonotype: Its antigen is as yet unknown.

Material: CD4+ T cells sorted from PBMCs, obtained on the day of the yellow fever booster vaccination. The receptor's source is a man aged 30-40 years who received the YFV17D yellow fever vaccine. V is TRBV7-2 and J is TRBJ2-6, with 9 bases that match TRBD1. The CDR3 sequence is CASSLGGTGSGANVLTF. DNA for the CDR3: TGTGCCAGCAGCTTAGGAGGGACAGGGTCTGGGGCCAACGTCCTGACTTTC. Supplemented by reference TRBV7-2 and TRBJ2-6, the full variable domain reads GAGVSQSPSNKVTEKGKDVELRCDPISGHTALYWYRQSLGQGLEFLIYFQGNSAPDKSGLPSDRFSAERTGGSVSTLTIQRTQQEDSAVYLCASSLGGTGSGANVLTFGAGSRLTVL.